The 17 T cell receptor beta chains presented below share a single source sample, sequenced in a study of cytomegalovirus exposure and HLA in healthy donors. Primers for the PCR totalled 60 Vbeta and 13 Jbeta. Profiling relied on immunoSEQ multiplex PCR, and the TCRdb table lists in-frame clones only, not all of them. The sample shows about 170,000 clones, and around 1.4% sits with its ten largest clones. Sequenced material: PBMCs. The receptor set was obtained from a woman aged 60-75 years in good health and CMV-seronegative.

The V call is TRBV10-2, the J call TRBJ2-1; 8 bases are a match to TRBD1. The J segment lost 2 bases and the V segment lost 2 bases, leaving 5 bases of the junction unmatched. Germline lookup yields CDR1 WSHSY and CDR2 SAAADI. This CDR3 contains 16 residues. The CDR3 protein is CASSEGDRGAYNEQFF. The CDR3, as DNA: TGCGCCAGCAGTGAGGGTGACAGGGGAGCCTACAATGAGCAGTTCTTC.

J is TRBJ2-5 and V is TRBV10-2, with a possible D match to TRBD1 (6 bases). Germline V lookup: CDR1 WSHSY, CDR2 SAAADI. Trimming took 4 bases from V and 4 from J, leaving 16 bases between them. CDR3 length equals 15 residues. CDR3 DNA: TGCGCCAGCAGTGGAGCCGGAGCCAGGGGAGAGACCCAGTACTTC. It specifies CASSGAGARGETQYF.

V and J are TRBV5-6 and TRBJ2-7; 7 positions match TRBD2. V shed 3 bases and J 7 bases; nucleotides not matched to a gene: 10. Germline CDR1 SGHDT, CDR2 YYEEEE. This CDR3 is 14 amino acids long. CDR3 residues: CASSYPSGGGEQYF. DNA for the CDR3: TGTGCCAGCAGCTACCCCTCGGGGGGAGGGGAGCAGTACTTC.

This sequence joins TRBV28 and TRBJ1-4; D gene ambiguous. This CDR3 has 12 residues. The V and J ends lost 2 bases and 15 bases respectively, with 13 bases between them. CDR1 MDHEN and CDR2 SYDVKM come from the germline V gene. CDR3: CASSLNTGEVFF. The CDR3 DNA is TGTGCCAGCAGTTTAAATACGGGAGAGGTGTTTTTT.

V and J are TRBV5-8 and TRBJ2-2; perhaps TRBD1 as D (6 bases). The CDR3 has 16 amino acids. Germline V lookup: CDR1 SGHTS, CDR2 YDEGEE. Between the trimmed V and J ends, which lost 4 bases and 1 base, there was a span of 14 bases. CDR3 in amino acids: CASSADRPLNTGELFF. Here the CDR3 DNA reads TGTGCCAGCAGCGCCGACAGGCCGTTGAACACCGGGGAGCTGTTTTTT.

The V gene is TRBV18, the J gene TRBJ1-5; perhaps TRBD1 as D (5 bases). Trimming removed 3 bases at V and 10 bases at J, with 13 bases between. In germline, CDR1 is KGHSH, CDR2 LQKENI. CDR3 length: 13 residues. As DNA, the CDR3 is TGTGCCAGCTCACCGGGGCCGCAACTTCCCCAGCATTTT. Translating gives CASSPGPQLPQHF.

This CDR3 reads CASSQDPPGQETDTQYF. In DNA, the CDR3 is TGCGCCAGCAGCCAAGATCCACCAGGCCAGGAAACAGATACGCAGTATTTT. This chain uses TRBV4-3 with TRBJ2-3; D is uncertain. Trimming took 0 bases from V and 3 from J, leaving 16 bases between them. Germline V CDR1 and CDR2: LGHNA, YSLEER. The CDR3 totals 17 residues.

The J gene is TRBJ2-7, the V gene TRBV11-2, with D perhaps matching TRBD2 (5 bases). Germline values: CDR1 SGHAT, CDR2 FQNNGV. The CDR3 consists of 12 residues. V was clipped by 5 bases and J by 2 bases, with 7 bases between them. The CDR3 sequence: CASSLGTYEQYF. CDR3 in DNA: TGTGCCAGCAGCCTCGGGACCTACGAGCAGTACTTC.

The V gene is TRBV5-1, the J gene TRBJ2-7; D possibly corresponds to TRBD1 (6 bases). V was clipped by 2 bases and J by 0 bases, with 15 bases between them. The V gene's germline CDR1 is SGHRS and CDR2 YFSETQ. The CDR3 sequence is 16 residues long. DNA for the CDR3: TGCGCCAGCAGCTTCCTCAGGACAGAGAGCTCCTACGAGCAGTACTTC. It yields the protein CASSFLRTESSYEQYF.

The chain carries TRBV28 and TRBJ2-5; D uncertain. The germline gives CDR1 MDHEN, CDR2 SYDVKM. V was clipped by 7 bases and J by 0 bases, with 3 bases between them. The CDR3 is made up of 11 amino acids. This CDR3 is CASNNQETQYF. As DNA, the CDR3 is TGTGCCAGCAATAACCAAGAGACCCAGTACTTC.

The V call is TRBV5-1, the J call TRBJ2-1; D may be TRBD1 (6 bases). The CDR3 totals 15 residues. The V gene's germline CDR1 is SGHRS and CDR2 YFSETQ. Trimming cost V 4 bases and J 0 bases, with 11 bases left between them. CDR3 bases: TGCGCCAGCAGCGAAACAGGGCTCTCCTACAATGAGCAGTTCTTC. Its protein is CASSETGLSYNEQFF.

The chain employs TRBV2 and TRBJ1-1, with 9 bases fitting TRBD1. CDR1 is SNHLY and CDR2 is FYNNEI in the germline V gene. With V trimmed by 5 bases and J by 8 bases, 3 bases remained unmatched. CDR3 length: 12 residues. The CDR3 DNA sequence: TGTGCCAGCAGTTCCGGGACAGGGGAAGCTTTCTTT. Translated, it gives CASSSGTGEAFF.

The chain recombines TRBV6-5 with TRBJ1-1; D is unresolved. The CDR3 extends over 13 amino acids. Per germline, CDR1 MNHEY and CDR2 SVGAGI. The ends were cut back, 8 bases at V and 0 bases at J, with 10 bases in the middle. CDR3 bases: TGTGCCAGCGGCGGACTTATGAACACTGAAGCTTTCTTT. The encoded protein is CASGGLMNTEAFF.

The rearrangement joins TRBV29-1 to TRBJ1-1; 9 bases are a match to TRBD1. The V gene's germline CDR1 is SQVTM and CDR2 ANQGSEA. The CDR3 is made up of 14 amino acids. V shed 5 bases and J 3 bases; nucleotides not matched to a gene: 7. CDR3 loop: CSVNRGLSDTEAFF. The CDR3 DNA sequence: TGCAGCGTTAACAGGGGGCTATCGGACACTGAAGCTTTCTTT.

The rearrangement uses TRBV27 and TRBJ2-1, with unresolved D. Trimming left V 5 bases short and J 4 bases short, with 3 bases between. CDR1 is MNHEY, CDR2 SMNVEV, per germline (reference sequence). The CDR3 covers 11 residues. CDR3 DNA sequence: TGTGCCAGCAGTCTTTACAATGAGCAGTTCTTC. Protein product: CASSLYNEQFF.

This chain uses TRBV27 with TRBJ1-5; unclear D gene. Trimming took off 3 bases at V and 6 bases at J, with 9 bases between the two ends. The CDR3 has 13 residues. Germline loops: CDR1 MNHEY, CDR2 SMNVEV (reference sequence). CDR3 coding DNA: TGTGCCAGCAGTTTGGCAGTTACTCAGCCCCAGCATTTT. Its protein is CASSLAVTQPQHF.

J is TRBJ1-4 and V is TRBV5-1; a possible D gene is TRBD1 (6 bases). CDR1 and CDR2 (germline): SGHRS, YFSETQ. There are 15 residues in the CDR3. The V gene lost 4 bases and the J gene lost 3 bases, with 13 bases spanning the gap. CDR3 nucleotides: TGCGCCAGCAGCACCGCAGGGGCGGCTAATGAAAAACTGTTTTTT. Translation: CASSTAGAANEKLFF.